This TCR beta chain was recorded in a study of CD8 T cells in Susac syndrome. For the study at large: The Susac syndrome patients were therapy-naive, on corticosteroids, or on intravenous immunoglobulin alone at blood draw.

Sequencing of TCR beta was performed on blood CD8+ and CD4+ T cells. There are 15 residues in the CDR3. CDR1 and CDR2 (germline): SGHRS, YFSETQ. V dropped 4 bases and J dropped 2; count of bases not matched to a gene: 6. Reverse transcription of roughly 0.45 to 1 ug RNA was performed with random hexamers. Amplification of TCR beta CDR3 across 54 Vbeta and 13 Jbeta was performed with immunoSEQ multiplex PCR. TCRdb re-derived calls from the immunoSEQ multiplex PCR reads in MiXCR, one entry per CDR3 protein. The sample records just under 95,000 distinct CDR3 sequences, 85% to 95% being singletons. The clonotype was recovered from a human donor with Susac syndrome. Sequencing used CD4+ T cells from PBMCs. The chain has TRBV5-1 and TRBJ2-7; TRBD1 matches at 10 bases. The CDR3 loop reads CASSPQGTGAYEQYF. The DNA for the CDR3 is TGCGCCAGCAGCCCCCAAGGGACAGGGGCCTACGAGCAGTACTTC. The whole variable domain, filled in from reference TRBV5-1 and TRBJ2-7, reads KAGVTQTPRYLIKTRGQQVTLSCSPISGHRSVSWYQQTPGQGLQFLFEYFSETQRNKGNFPGRFSGRQFSNSRSEMNVSTLELGDSALYLCASSPQGTGAYEQYFGPGTRLTVT.